This T cell receptor beta chain was sequenced for a study of blood T cell repertoires in COVID-19. The wider study: T cells, B-cell-depleted T cells, or PBMCs supplied cDNA or gDNA.

Trimming cost V 5 bases and J 3 bases, with 23 bases left between them. CDR1 SQVTM and CDR2 ANQGSEA come from the germline V gene. The CDR3 is 17 amino acids. The repertoire was sequenced with immunoSEQ multiplex PCR; TCRdb's copy has only in-frame clones and lacks some. The sample consists of 140,000 or so clones, around 87% of them appearing once. V and J are TRBV29-1 and TRBJ2-1, with TRBD2 as a possible D gene (5 bases). The sequence derives from a woman in her forties or fifties with active or convalescent COVID-19. Sequencing was carried out using peripheral blood. The CDR3 loop reads CSVLSAGVSSYYNEQFF. The CDR3 coding sequence is TGCAGCGTTTTGTCGGCCGGGGTTTCCTCCTACTACAATGAGCAGTTCTTC.